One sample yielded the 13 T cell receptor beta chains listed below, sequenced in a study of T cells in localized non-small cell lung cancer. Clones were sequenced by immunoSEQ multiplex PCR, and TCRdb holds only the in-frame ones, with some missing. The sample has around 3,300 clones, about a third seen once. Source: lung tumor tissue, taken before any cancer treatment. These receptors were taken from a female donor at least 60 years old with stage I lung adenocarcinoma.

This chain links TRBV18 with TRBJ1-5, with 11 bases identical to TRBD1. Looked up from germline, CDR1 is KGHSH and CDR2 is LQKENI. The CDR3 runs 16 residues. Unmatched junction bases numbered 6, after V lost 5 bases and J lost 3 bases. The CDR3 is CASSTRTGGVNQPQHF. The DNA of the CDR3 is TGTGCCAGCTCAACTAGGACAGGGGGCGTCAATCAGCCCCAGCATTTT.

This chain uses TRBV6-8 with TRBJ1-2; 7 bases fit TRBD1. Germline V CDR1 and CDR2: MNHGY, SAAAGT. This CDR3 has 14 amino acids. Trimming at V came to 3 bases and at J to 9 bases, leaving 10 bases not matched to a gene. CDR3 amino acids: CASSYSSTGLSYTF. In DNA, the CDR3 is TGTGCCAGCAGTTATAGCTCGACAGGGTTGAGCTACACCTTC.

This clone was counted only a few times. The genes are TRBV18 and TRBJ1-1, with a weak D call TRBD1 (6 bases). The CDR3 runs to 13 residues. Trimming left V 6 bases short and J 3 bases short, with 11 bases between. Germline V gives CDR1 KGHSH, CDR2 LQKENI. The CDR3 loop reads CASSGARDTEAFF. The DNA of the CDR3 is TGTGCCAGCTCGGGGGCCCGGGACACTGAAGCTTTCTTT.

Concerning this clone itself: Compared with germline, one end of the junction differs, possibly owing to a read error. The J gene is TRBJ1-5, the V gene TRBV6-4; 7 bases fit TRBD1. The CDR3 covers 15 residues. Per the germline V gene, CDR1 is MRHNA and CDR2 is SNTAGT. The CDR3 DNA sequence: TGTGCCATCAGTGAGTCGACAGGGAGGACTCAGCCCCAGCATTTT. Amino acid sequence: CAISESTGRTQPQHF.

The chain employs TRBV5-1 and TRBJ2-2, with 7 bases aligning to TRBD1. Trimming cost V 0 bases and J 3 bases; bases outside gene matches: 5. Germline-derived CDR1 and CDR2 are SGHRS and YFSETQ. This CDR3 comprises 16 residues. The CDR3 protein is CASSLGIGGYTGELFF. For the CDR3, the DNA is TGCGCCAGCAGCTTGGGGATAGGGGGCTACACCGGGGAGCTGTTTTTT.

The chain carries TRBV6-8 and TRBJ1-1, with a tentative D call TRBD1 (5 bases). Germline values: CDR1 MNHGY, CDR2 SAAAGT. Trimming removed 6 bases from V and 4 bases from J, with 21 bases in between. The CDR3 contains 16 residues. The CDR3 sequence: CASSEGTAGLSTEAFF. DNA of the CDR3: TGTGCCAGCAGCGAAGGGACCGCTGGACTTTCCACTGAAGCTTTCTTT.

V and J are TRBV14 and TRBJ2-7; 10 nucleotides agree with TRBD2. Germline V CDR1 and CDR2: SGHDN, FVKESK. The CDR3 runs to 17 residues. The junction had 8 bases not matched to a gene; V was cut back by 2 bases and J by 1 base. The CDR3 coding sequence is TGTGCCAGCAGCCAAAAAAAGGGGACTAGCGCGTCCTACGAGCAGTACTTC. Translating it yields CASSQKKGTSASYEQYF.

CDR3 DNA: TGTGCCAGCAGACTTGGACAGGGGCCTCAGCCCCAGCATTTT. Residues: CASRLGQGPQPQHF. The genes are TRBV28 and TRBJ1-5; TRBD1 aligns across 9 bases. Germline CDR1 reads MDHEN; CDR2 reads SYDVKM. J lost 6 bases, V lost 6 bases, and 6 bases had no gene match. This CDR3 comprises 14 residues.

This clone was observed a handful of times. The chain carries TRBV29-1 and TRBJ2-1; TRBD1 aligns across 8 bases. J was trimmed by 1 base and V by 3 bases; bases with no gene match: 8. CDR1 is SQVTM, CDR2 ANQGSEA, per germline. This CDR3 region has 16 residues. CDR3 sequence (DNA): TGCAGCGTTGAGTCCCCGGACAGGGAATCCTACAATGAGCAGTTCTTC. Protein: CSVESPDRESYNEQFF.

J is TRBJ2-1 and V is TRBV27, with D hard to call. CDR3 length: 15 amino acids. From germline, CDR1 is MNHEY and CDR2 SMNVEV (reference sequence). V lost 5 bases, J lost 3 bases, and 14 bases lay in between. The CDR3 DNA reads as TGTGCCAGCAGTCCTCCCGGCCATGGCTACAATGAGCAGTTCTTC. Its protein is CASSPPGHGYNEQFF.

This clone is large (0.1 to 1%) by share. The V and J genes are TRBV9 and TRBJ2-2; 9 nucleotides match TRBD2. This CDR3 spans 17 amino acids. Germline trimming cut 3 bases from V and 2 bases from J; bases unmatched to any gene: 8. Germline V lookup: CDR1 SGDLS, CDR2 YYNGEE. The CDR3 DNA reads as TGTGCCAGCAGCGACCCGGGACTAGCTATAAACACCGGGGAGCTGTTTTTT. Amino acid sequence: CASSDPGLAINTGELFF.

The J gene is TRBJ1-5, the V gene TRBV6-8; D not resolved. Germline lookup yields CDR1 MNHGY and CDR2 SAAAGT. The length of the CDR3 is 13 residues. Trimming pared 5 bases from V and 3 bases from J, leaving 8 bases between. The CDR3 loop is CASSEGFNQPQHF. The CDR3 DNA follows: TGTGCCAGCAGTGAGGGATTCAATCAGCCCCAGCATTTT.

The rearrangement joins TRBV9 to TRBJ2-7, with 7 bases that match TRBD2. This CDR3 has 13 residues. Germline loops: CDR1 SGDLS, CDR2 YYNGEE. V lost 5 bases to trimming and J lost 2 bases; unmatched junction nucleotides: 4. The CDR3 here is CASSVGGTYEQYF. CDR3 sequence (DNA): TGTGCCAGCAGTGTGGGGGGGACCTACGAGCAGTACTTC.